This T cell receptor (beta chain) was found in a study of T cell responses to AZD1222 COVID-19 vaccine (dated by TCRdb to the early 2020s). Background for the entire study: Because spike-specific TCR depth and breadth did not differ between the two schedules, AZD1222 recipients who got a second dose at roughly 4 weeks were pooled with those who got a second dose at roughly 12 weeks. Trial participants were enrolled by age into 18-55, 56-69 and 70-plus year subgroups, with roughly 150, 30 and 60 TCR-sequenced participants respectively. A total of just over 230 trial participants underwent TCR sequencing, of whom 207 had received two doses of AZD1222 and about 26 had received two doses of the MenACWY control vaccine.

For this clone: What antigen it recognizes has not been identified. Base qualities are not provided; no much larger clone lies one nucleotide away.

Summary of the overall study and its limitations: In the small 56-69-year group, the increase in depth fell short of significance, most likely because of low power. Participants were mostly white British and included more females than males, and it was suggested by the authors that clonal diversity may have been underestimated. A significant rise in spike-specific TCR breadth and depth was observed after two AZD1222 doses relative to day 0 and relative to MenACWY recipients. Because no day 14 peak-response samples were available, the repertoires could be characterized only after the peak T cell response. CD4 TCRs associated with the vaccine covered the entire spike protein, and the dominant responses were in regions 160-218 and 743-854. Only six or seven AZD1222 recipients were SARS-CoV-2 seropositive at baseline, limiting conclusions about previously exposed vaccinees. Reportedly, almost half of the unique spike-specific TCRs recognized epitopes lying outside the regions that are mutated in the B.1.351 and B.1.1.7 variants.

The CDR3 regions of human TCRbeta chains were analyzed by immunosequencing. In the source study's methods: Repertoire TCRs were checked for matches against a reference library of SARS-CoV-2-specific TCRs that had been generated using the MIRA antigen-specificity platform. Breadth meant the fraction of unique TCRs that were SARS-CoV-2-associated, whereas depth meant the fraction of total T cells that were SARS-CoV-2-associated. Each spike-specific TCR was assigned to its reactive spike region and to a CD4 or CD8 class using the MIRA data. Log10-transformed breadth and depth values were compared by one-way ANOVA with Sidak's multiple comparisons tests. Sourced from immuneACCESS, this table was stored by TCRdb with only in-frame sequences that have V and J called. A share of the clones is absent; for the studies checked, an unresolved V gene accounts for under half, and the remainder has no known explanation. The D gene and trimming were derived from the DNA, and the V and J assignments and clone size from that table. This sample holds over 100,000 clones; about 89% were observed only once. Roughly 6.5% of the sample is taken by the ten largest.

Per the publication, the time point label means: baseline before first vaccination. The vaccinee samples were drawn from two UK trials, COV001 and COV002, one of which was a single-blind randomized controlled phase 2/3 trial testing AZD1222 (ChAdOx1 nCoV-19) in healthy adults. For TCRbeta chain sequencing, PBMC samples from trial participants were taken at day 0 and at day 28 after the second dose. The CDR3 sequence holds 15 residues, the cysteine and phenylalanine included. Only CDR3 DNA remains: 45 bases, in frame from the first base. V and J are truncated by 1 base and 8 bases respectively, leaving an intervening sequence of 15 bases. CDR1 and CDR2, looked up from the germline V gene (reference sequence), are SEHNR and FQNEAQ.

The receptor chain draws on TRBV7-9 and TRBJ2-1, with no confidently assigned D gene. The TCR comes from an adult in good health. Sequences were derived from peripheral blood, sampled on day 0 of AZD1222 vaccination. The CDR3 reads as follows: CASSLGNVRGDEQFF. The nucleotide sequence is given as TGTGCCAGCAGCTTAGGGAACGTTCGAGGCGATGAGCAGTTCTTC. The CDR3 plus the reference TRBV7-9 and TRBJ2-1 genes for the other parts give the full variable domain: DTGVSQNPRHKITKRGQNVTFRCDPISEHNRLYWYRQTLGQGPEFLTYFQNEAQLEKSRLLSDRFSAERPKGSFSTLEIQRTEQGDSAMYLCASSLGNVRGDEQFFGPGTRLTVL.